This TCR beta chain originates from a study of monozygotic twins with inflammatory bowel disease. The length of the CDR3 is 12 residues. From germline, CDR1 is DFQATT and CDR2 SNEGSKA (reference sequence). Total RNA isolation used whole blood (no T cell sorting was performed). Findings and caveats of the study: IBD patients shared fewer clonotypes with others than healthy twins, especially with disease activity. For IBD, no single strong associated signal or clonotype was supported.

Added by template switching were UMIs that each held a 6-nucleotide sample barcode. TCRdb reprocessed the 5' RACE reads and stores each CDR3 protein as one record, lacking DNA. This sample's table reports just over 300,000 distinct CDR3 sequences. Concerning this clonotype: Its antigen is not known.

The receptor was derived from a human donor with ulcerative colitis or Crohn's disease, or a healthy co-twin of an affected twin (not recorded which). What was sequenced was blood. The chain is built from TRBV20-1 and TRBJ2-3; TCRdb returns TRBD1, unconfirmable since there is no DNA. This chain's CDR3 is CSATTGTDTQYF.